These 27 T cell receptor beta chains share one sample of origin, sequenced in a study of blood T cell repertoires in COVID-19. Using immunoSEQ multiplex PCR, the repertoire was profiled, and TCRdb retains in-frame clones only, with some absent. Here the sample spans about 530,000 clones, approximately 88% being singletons. The sample was peripheral blood. These TCRs come from a woman in her fifties or sixties with COVID-19, enrolled during active disease.

This chain links TRBV5-5 with TRBJ1-4, with 9 bases aligning to TRBD1. CDR1 is SGHKS, CDR2 YYEKEE, per germline (reference sequence). The CDR3 is 16 residues long. After removal of 4 bases from V and 4 bases from J, the junction contained 8 bases not matched to a gene. The CDR3 DNA follows: TGTGCCAGCAGCGCAAGGGACAGGGCCTATAATGAAAAACTGTTTTTT. Protein: CASSARDRAYNEKLFF.

This rearrangement joins TRBV4-1 to TRBJ2-2; TRBD1 matches 7 bases. V trimming: 4 bases; J trimming: 6 bases; junction bases outside the gene matches: 8. Germline V lookup: CDR1 MGHRA, CDR2 YSYEKL. The CDR3 contains 15 residues. This CDR3 is CASSPQTGNAGELFF. The CDR3 DNA reads as TGCGCCAGCAGCCCCCAGACAGGGAATGCCGGGGAGCTGTTTTTT.

V usage is TRBV6-6 and J usage is TRBJ1-1, with TRBD1 matching 7 bases. The CDR3 has 14 residues. The germline V gene encodes CDR1 MNHNY and CDR2 SVGAGI (reference sequence). The V and J ends lost 2 bases and 5 bases, in that order; junction bases with no gene match: 5. The CDR3 is CASSYQAGGTEAFF. CDR3 nucleotides: TGTGCCAGCAGTTACCAGGCAGGGGGGACTGAAGCTTTCTTT.

The chain uses TRBV10-3 and TRBJ2-1; 7 bases agree with TRBD1. With V trimmed by 3 bases and J by 6 bases, 5 bases remained unmatched. Germline assignment: CDR1 ENHRY and CDR2 SYGVKD. This CDR3 comprises 14 residues. The CDR3 DNA sequence: TGTGCCATCAGTGACCGGGACAGCCGCAATGAGCAGTTCTTC. It translates to CAISDRDSRNEQFF.

This clone was detected only once. The chain carries TRBV3-1 (or the pseudogene TRBV3-2) and TRBJ1-2; 10 nucleotides line up with TRBD1. The CDR3 consists of 15 residues. Losses at the gene ends were 3 bases for V and 4 bases for J; bases not matched to a gene: 5. From germline, CDR1 is LGHDT and CDR2 YNNKEL (reference sequence). The CDR3 is CASSQDRGAFYGYTF. The CDR3 nucleotides are TGTGCCAGCAGCCAGGACAGGGGGGCTTTCTATGGCTACACCTTC.

The chain is built from TRBV3-1 (or the pseudogene TRBV3-2) and TRBJ2-7; D may be TRBD1 (5 bases). V lost 1 base to trimming and J lost 2 bases, with 15 bases between them. CDR1 is LGHDT, CDR2 YNNKEL, per germline (reference sequence). This CDR3 has 16 residues. CDR3 protein: CASSQVPFARAYEQYF. As DNA, the CDR3 is TGTGCCAGCAGCCAAGTTCCCTTCGCCAGGGCCTACGAGCAGTACTTC.

This clone was counted many times. The same CDR3 arises from other DNA sequences in this sample as well. The rearrangement joins TRBV12-3 or TRBV12-4 to TRBJ1-1; the match to TRBD1 covers 9 bases. The CDR3 is made up of 13 amino acids. Trimming cost V 6 bases and J 3 bases; bases outside gene matches: 2. The CDR3 spells CASRRQGDTEAFF. CDR3 coding DNA: TGTGCCAGCAGGCGACAGGGGGACACTGAAGCTTTCTTT.

Written as DNA, the CDR3 is TGCAGCGCCGTGACTAGCGGGGGGCCCGACAATGAGCAGTTCTTC. It yields the protein CSAVTSGGPDNEQFF. The chain is built from TRBV29-1 and TRBJ2-1; TRBD2 matches 13 bases. V trimming: 7 bases; J trimming: 5 bases; junction bases outside the gene matches: 8. The CDR3 loop spans 15 amino acids. CDR1 SQVTM and CDR2 ANQGSEA come from the germline V gene.

This chain links TRBV9 with TRBJ2-7, with TRBD1 matching over 7 bases. Germline CDR1 and CDR2: SGDLS and YYNGEE. This CDR3 has 17 amino acids. With 2 bases clipped from V and 2 bases from J, the junction kept 13 bases outside the gene matches. In DNA, the CDR3 is TGTGCCAGCAGCGTGGACCCCAGACCTCAGGGGGCCTACGAGCAGTACTTC. This gives the protein CASSVDPRPQGAYEQYF.

This clone has a handful of counts. The chain is built from TRBV24-1 and TRBJ2-7; tentative D call: TRBD1 (5 bases). Germline V gene sequence: CDR1 KGHDR, CDR2 SFDVKD. The CDR3 totals 12 residues. Trimming took 9 bases from V and 3 from J, leaving 11 bases between them. The DNA for the CDR3 is TGTGCCACCGGACAAACAAGCTACGAGCAGTACTTC. It is translated as CATGQTSYEQYF.

The chain uses TRBV30 and TRBJ1-1; D is possibly TRBD1 (5 bases). The CDR3 is made up of 10 amino acids. The V gene lost 3 bases and the J gene lost 8 bases, with 7 bases spanning the gap. CDR1 GTSNPN and CDR2 SVGIG come from the germline V gene (reference sequence). As DNA, the CDR3 is TGTGCCTGGAGAAGGGGAGAAGCTTTCTTT. This sequence encodes CAWRRGEAFF.

This CDR3 reads CAWSGGEAGYTF. CDR3 DNA sequence: TGTGCCTGGAGTGGGGGAGAGGCTGGCTACACCTTC. The chain couples TRBV30 to TRBJ1-2; D not certain. Germline V gene lookup returns CDR1 GTSNPN and CDR2 SVGIG (reference sequence). V lost 1 base, J lost 7 bases, and 10 bases lay in between. This CDR3 spans 12 amino acids.

This clone was seen only once. The V and J genes are TRBV9 and TRBJ2-1; weak D call: TRBD2 (6 bases). The CDR3 has 11 amino acids. Germline V gives CDR1 SGDLS, CDR2 YYNGEE. V lost 4 bases, J lost 8 bases, and 7 bases lay in between. The CDR3 sequence is CASSRRDEQFF. In DNA, the CDR3 is TGTGCCAGCAGCCGGAGGGATGAGCAGTTCTTC.

The V gene is TRBV5-1, the J gene TRBJ2-1, with a tentative D call TRBD2 (5 bases). Germline V CDR1 and CDR2: SGHRS, YFSETQ. Trimming stripped 6 bases from V and 7 bases from J, with 20 bases between. This CDR3 region has 15 residues. The CDR3 reads CASMYDSGIGNEQFF. The CDR3 DNA sequence: TGCGCCAGCATGTACGACTCGGGGATTGGAAATGAGCAGTTCTTC.

The J gene is TRBJ1-6, the V gene TRBV11-2; D ambiguous. The CDR3 covers 15 residues. Between the trimmed V and J ends, which lost 7 bases and 7 bases, there was a span of 17 bases. Looked up from germline, CDR1 is SGHAT and CDR2 is FQNNGV. CDR3 bases: TGTGCCAGCACCCTGGACCAGCGGGCCAATTCACCCCTCCACTTT. It codes for CASTLDQRANSPLHF.

This chain connects TRBV19 to TRBJ1-1; D is perhaps TRBD1 (5 bases). Trimming pared 7 bases from V and 3 bases from J, leaving 12 bases between. From germline, CDR1 is LNHDA and CDR2 SQIVND (reference sequence). The CDR3 extends over 13 amino acids. The DNA for the CDR3 is TGTGCCAGTACTTACAGGAGGGACACTGAAGCTTTCTTT. It codes for CASTYRRDTEAFF.

This chain uses TRBV28 with TRBJ2-1; D is unresolved. Deletions cut 4 bases from V and 10 bases from J, with 8 bases between. From germline, CDR1 is MDHEN and CDR2 SYDVKM. The CDR3 length is 11 residues. The CDR3 bases are TGTGCCAGCAGTTGGGCCTTCGAGCAGTTCTTC. This translates into CASSWAFEQFF.

The V call is TRBV6-2 or TRBV6-3, the J call TRBJ2-7; 7 bases are shared with TRBD1. The CDR3 has 13 residues. Germline CDR1 reads MNHEY; CDR2 reads SVGEGT. After removal of 6 bases from V and 9 bases from J, the junction contained 11 bases not matched to a gene. The CDR3 bases are TGTGCCAGCAGCCCACAGGGGATTCGAGGGCAGTACTTC. Its translation is CASSPQGIRGQYF.

CDR3: CASSWGTGTISEAFF. For the CDR3, the DNA is TGCGCCAGCAGCTGGGGGACAGGGACAATATCTGAAGCTTTCTTT. J is TRBJ1-1 and V is TRBV5-1, with TRBD1 identical over 9 bases. The trim removed 3 bases at V and 6 bases at J, leaving 9 bases unmatched. Germline loops: CDR1 SGHRS, CDR2 YFSETQ. The CDR3 loop spans 15 amino acids.

The chain recombines TRBV19 with TRBJ2-7; tentatively, D is TRBD2 (5 bases). Germline lookup yields CDR1 LNHDA and CDR2 SQIVND (reference sequence). V lost 8 bases to trimming and J lost 6 bases, with 17 bases between them. The CDR3 length is 13 residues. CDR3 bases: TGTGCCAGTTCCCGGACTCCTTTAGGCGAGCAGTACTTC. Its translation is CASSRTPLGEQYF.

The chain employs TRBV7-3 and TRBJ2-3, with D possibly TRBD2 on 6 matching bases. The germline V gene has CDR1 SGHTA and CDR2 FQGTGA. Between the trimmed V and J ends, which lost 1 base and 3 bases, there was a span of 11 bases. CDR3 length equals 15 residues. As DNA, the CDR3 is TGTGCCAGCAGCTTAATTGGAGGGAGAACAGATACGCAGTATTTT. This encodes CASSLIGGRTDTQYF. Full variable domain (remainder filled in from reference TRBV7-3 and TRBJ2-3): GAGVSQTPSNKVTEKGKYVELRCDPISGHTALYWYRQSLGQGPEFLIYFQGTGAADDSGLPNDRFFAVRPEGSVSTLKIQRTERGDSAVYLCASSLIGGRTDTQYFGPGTRLTVL.

The genes are TRBV29-1 and TRBJ1-3; TRBD1 matches at 10 bases. V shed 4 bases, J shed 2 bases, and the junction held 2 bases outside the gene matches. This CDR3 region has 14 residues. Per the germline V gene, CDR1 is SQVTM and CDR2 is ANQGSEA. The CDR3 loop reads CSVAGTGAGNTIYF. The DNA for the CDR3 is TGCAGCGTTGCCGGGACAGGGGCTGGAAACACCATATATTTT.

The chain couples TRBV6-5 to TRBJ1-2; possible D gene TRBD1, 6 bases. The CDR3 is made up of 15 amino acids. V was shortened by 4 bases and J by 4 bases, with 16 bases between the two germline ends. Per the germline V gene, CDR1 is MNHEY and CDR2 is SVGAGI. The CDR3 protein is CASSFLSQGPYGYTF. The CDR3 DNA is TGTGCCAGCAGTTTCCTCTCACAGGGCCCCTATGGCTACACCTTC.

This clone was seen just once. Within the sample, other DNA sequences also encode this same CDR3. The genes are TRBV25-1 and TRBJ1-1, with D possibly TRBD1 on 5 matching bases. The ends were cut back, 4 bases at V and 4 bases at J, with 7 bases in the middle. CDR1 and CDR2 from the germline V gene are MGHDK and SYGVNS. The CDR3 consists of 12 residues. The CDR3 nucleotides read TGTGCCAGCAGTGCGGGGGGCACTGAAGCTTTCTTT. Protein: CASSAGGTEAFF.

This clone was counted a few times. This sequence joins TRBV27 and TRBJ1-6; tentatively, D is TRBD1 (5 bases). CDR3 length: 14 residues. Germline V gene lookup returns CDR1 MNHEY and CDR2 SMNVEV (reference sequence). Trimming pared 3 bases from V and 3 bases from J, leaving 6 bases between. The CDR3 DNA sequence: TGTGCCAGCAGTTTCGACAGCTATAATTCACCCCTCCACTTT. Its translation is CASSFDSYNSPLHF.

The chain carries TRBV6-2 or TRBV6-3 and TRBJ2-3, with D possibly being TRBD2 (7 bases). Per the germline V gene, CDR1 is MNHEY and CDR2 is SVGEGT. V was pared by 2 bases and J by 5 bases, with 11 bases between. The CDR3 has 14 residues. CDR3 region: CASSYAGAGDTQYF. CDR3 nucleotides: TGTGCCAGCAGTTACGCGGGGGCGGGAGATACGCAGTATTTT.

V is TRBV19 and J is TRBJ1-4, with 8 bases that match TRBD1. Germline V CDR1 and CDR2: LNHDA, SQIVND (reference sequence). V gave up 3 bases and J gave up 5 bases; unmatched junction bases: 8. The CDR3 covers 16 residues. The CDR3: CASSIPSGGANEKLFF. In DNA, the CDR3 is TGTGCCAGTAGTATTCCCTCAGGGGGCGCGAATGAAAAACTGTTTTTT.